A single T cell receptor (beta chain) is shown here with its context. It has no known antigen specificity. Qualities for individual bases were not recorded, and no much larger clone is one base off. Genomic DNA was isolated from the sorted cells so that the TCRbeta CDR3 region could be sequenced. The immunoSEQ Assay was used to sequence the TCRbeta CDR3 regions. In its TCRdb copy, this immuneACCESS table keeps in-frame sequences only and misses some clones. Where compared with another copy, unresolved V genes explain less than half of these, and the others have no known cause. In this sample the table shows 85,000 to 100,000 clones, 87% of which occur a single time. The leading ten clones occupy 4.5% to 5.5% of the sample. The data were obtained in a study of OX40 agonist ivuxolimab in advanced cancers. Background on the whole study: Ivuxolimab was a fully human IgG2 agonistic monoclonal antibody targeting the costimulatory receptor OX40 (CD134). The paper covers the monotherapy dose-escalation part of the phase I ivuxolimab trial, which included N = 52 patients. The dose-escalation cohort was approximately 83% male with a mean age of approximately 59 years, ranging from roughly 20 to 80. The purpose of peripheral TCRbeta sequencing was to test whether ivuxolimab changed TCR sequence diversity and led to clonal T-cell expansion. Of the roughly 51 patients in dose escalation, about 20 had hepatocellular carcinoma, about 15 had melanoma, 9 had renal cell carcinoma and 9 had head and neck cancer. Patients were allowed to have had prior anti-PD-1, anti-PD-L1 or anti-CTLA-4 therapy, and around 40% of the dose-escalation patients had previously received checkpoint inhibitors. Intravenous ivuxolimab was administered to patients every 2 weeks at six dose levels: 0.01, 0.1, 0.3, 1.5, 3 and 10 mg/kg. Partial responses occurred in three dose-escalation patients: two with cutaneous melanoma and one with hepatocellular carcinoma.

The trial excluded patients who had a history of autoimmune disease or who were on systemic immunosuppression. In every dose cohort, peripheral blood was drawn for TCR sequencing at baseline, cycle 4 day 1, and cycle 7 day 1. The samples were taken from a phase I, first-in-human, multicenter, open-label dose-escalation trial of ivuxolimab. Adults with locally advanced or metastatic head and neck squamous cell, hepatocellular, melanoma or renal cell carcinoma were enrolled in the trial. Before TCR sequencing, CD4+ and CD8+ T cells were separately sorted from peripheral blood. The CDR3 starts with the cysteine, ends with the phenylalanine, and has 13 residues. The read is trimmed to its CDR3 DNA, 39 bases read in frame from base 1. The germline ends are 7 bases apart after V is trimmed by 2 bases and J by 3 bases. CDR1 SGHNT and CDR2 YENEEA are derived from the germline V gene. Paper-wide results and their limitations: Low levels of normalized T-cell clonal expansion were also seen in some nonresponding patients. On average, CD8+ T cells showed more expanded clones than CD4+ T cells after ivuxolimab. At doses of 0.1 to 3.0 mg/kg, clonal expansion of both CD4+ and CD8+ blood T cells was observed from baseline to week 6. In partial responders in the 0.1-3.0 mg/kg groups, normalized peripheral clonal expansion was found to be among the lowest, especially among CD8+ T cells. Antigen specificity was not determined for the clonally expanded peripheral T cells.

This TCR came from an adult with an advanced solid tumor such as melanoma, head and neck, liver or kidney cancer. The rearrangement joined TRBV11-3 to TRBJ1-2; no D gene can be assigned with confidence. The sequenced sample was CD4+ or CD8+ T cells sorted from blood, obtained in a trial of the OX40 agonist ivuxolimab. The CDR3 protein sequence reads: CASSLPEYYGYTF. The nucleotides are TGTGCCAGCAGCTTACCAGAGTACTATGGCTACACCTTC.